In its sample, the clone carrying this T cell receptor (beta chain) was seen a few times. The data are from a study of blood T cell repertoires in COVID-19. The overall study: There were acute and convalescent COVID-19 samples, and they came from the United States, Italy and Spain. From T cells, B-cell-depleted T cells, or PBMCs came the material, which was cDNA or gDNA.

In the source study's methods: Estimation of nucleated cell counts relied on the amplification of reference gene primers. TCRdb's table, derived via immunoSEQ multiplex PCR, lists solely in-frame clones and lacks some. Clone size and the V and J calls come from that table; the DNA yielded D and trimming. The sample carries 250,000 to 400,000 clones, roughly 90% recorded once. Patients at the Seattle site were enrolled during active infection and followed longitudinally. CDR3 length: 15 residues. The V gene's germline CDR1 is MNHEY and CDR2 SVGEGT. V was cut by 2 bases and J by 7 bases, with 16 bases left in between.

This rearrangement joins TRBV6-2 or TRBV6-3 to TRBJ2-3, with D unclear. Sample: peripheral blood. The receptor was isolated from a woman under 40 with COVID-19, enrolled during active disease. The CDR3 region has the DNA TGTGCCAGCAGTTACCCCCGCCGATCACTCCATACGCAGTATTTT. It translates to CASSYPRRSLHTQYF.